This T cell receptor beta chain was observed in a study of T-cell reconstitution after alpha-beta-depleted transplantation in children. The V end lost 1 base, the J end lost 5 bases, and 14 bases lay between the germline ends. The germline gives CDR1 LNHDA, CDR2 SQIVND (reference sequence). This CDR3 is built from 15 residues. Construction of the TCRbeta library involved unique molecular identifiers. In TCRdb, the PCR reads were re-called with MiXCR into one record per CDR3 protein. Here the sample spans under 300,000 distinct CDR3 sequences, 9% to 10% being singletons. At least ten counts were recorded for this clonotype.

This sequence originates from a human donor who donated a stem cell graft to a child with SCID. This chain uses TRBV19 with TRBJ2-5; D is unclear. The material sequenced was PBMCs from the stem cell graft donor, taken from the stem cell graft. This chain's CDR3 is CASSIGEVGSETQYF. As DNA, the CDR3 is TGTGCCAGTAGTATAGGAGAGGTGGGGTCGGAGACCCAGTACTTC.